Reported below is one T cell receptor beta chain. Its antigen is not known. Each CDR3 protein is one row after TCRdb ran MiXCR on the 5' RACE reads. The sample yields about 240,000 distinct CDR3 sequences, roughly a tenth seen once. The donors were all healthy and Caucasian. The sample comes from a study of identical twins. Study outcomes and limitations: Insertions were fewer in abundant cord blood beta clonotypes, whereas memory repertoires showed none of this pattern.

Input material: memory T cells sorted from blood. This receptor was identified in a man aged 45-65 years in good health.

As DNA, the CDR3 is TGCAGTGCTAGAGATATCCGACGGCCCTACGAACTGTTTTTT. It codes for CSARDIRRPYELFF. The J gene is TRBJ1-4, the V gene TRBV20-1; the D is unclear. Deletions cut 0 bases from V and 12 bases from J, with 17 bases between. The CDR3 sequence is 14 residues long. The V gene's germline CDR1 is DFQATT and CDR2 SNEGSKA (reference sequence).